This TCR beta chain appears in the sequencing data of a study of T cells expressing NK-cell markers. Across the study: The sequencing cohort of eight donors included seven HCMV-seropositive individuals and one seronegative individual. Study-wide results and caveats: A few donors showed these clonotypes also leading the CD3+CD56-NKG2C+ fraction.

CDR3 length: 14 residues. Germline-derived CDR1 and CDR2 are MGHRA and YSYEKL. Concerning this clonotype: Antigen specificity is unknown.

TCRdb re-called the 5' RACE reads and gives one entry per CDR3 protein, without DNA. Its listing shows over 150,000 distinct CDR3 sequences. The V gene is TRBV4-1, the J gene TRBJ2-1. The sample was blood T cells: a sorted CD56 or NKG2C T cell subset, CD4+ or CD8+ T cells, or bulk PBMC T cells (not recorded which). The receptor was derived from a man aged 18-70 years in good health. CDR3: CASSQESLYNEQFF.